A single sample gave rise to the 3 T cell receptor beta chains below, sequenced in a study of cytomegalovirus exposure and HLA in healthy donors. The method was immunoSEQ multiplex PCR; TCRdb's version includes in-frame clones alone and lacks a portion of them. The sample lists some 150,000 clones; around 83% were seen once. Sequencing input: PBMCs. These receptors were collected from a human donor in good health.

This chain uses TRBV5-4 with TRBJ1-5; TRBD1 matches 8 bases. The CDR3 has 15 amino acids. Trimming took 5 bases from V and 3 from J; bases not matched to a gene: 7. Germline V gene sequence: CDR1 SGHNT, CDR2 YYREEE (reference sequence). CDR3 amino acids: CASSRQGADNQPQHF. DNA for the CDR3: TGTGCCAGCAGTCGCCAGGGGGCTGACAATCAGCCCCAGCATTTT. The full variable domain, its missing parts supplied by reference TRBV5-4 and TRBJ1-5, is ETGVTQSPTHLIKTRGQQVTLRCSSQSGHNTVSWYQQALGQGPQFIFQYYREEENGRGNFPPRFSGLQFPNYSSELNVNALELDDSALYLCASSRQGADNQPQHFGDGTRLSIL.

The genes are TRBV7-3 and TRBJ1-6; tentatively, D is TRBD1 (6 bases). Germline CDR1 and CDR2: SGHTA and FQGTGA. The CDR3 consists of 14 residues. Trimming stripped 6 bases from V and 7 bases from J, with 13 bases between. CDR3 sequence: CASSRGTPNSPLHF. As DNA, the CDR3 is TGTGCCAGCAGTCGTGGGACACCCAATTCACCCCTCCACTTT.

Only a few counts were recorded for this clone. The chain links TRBV2 to TRBJ1-6, with D possibly being TRBD1 (5 bases). CDR1 and CDR2 from the germline V gene are SNHLY and FYNNEI. With 3 bases removed from V and 7 bases from J, the gap between germline ends came to 10 bases. This CDR3 spans 14 amino acids. CDR3 region: CASSDGWGNSPLHF. DNA of the CDR3: TGTGCCAGCAGTGACGGGTGGGGCAATTCACCCCTCCACTTT.